Below, 25 T cell receptor beta chains from the same sample are listed, as sequenced in a study of shared clonotypes between healthy human individuals. As defined, naive CD8 cells were CD45RO-negative and positively selected for CCR7, with terminally differentiated effector memory CD45RA+ cells excluded. Clones were read by immunoSEQ multiplex PCR, and TCRdb kept only the in-frame ones, dropping some. The table shows about 2,200,000 clones, with more than 85% occurring only once. The sequenced material came from naive CD8+ T cells from PBMCs. The receptors shown here come from a man aged 18 to 30 in good health. Some clones in this sample may be carry-over from other donors' samples.

About this clone itself: This same CDR3 is encoded by further DNA sequences in the sample. The rearrangement links TRBV13 to TRBJ2-7; TRBD2 matches at 8 bases. There are 13 residues in the CDR3. Looked up from germline, CDR1 is PRHDT and CDR2 is FYEKMQ (reference sequence). V trimming: 5 bases; J trimming: 2 bases; junction bases outside the gene matches: 2. CDR3 sequence (DNA): TGTGCCAGCAGCCCCGGGAGGGCCTACGAGCAGTACTTC. Its translation: CASSPGRAYEQYF.

On this clone itself: The same CDR3 can be traced to other DNA sequences in this sample. The rearrangement joins TRBV9 to TRBJ1-1; TRBD1 agrees at 8 bases. V shed 2 bases and J 1 base; nucleotides not matched to a gene: 1. The CDR3 is made up of 14 amino acids. Germline V lookup: CDR1 SGDLS, CDR2 YYNGEE. CDR3 protein: CASSVTGGNTEAFF. The CDR3 nucleotides are TGTGCCAGCAGCGTCACAGGGGGGAACACTGAAGCTTTCTTT. The variable domain in full, completed from reference TRBV9 and TRBJ1-1, reads DSGVTQTPKHLITATGQRVTLRCSPRSGDLSVYWYQQSLDQGLQFLIQYYNGEERAKGNILERFSAQQFPDLHSELNLSSLELGDSALYFCASSVTGGNTEAFFGQGTRLTVV.

CDR3 coding DNA: TGTGCCAGCAGCTTGGTACAGGAACTTTATAACTATGGCTACACCTTC. Its translation is CASSLVQELYNYGYTF. V usage is TRBV7-9 and J usage is TRBJ1-2, with a weak D call TRBD1 (5 bases). The CDR3 length is 16 residues. Between the trimmed V and J ends, which lost 3 bases and 1 base, there was a span of 15 bases. CDR1 and CDR2 (germline): SEHNR, FQNEAQ (reference sequence). Looking up the rest from reference TRBV7-9 and TRBJ1-2 gives the full variable domain: DTGVSQNPRHKITKRGQNVTFRCDPISEHNRLYWYRQTLGQGPEFLTYFQNEAQLEKSRLLSDRFSAERPKGSFSTLEIQRTEQGDSAMYLCASSLVQELYNYGYTFGSGTRLTVV.

The chain recombines TRBV5-6 with TRBJ2-1, with TRBD1 as a possible D gene (5 bases). In germline, CDR1 is SGHDT, CDR2 YYEEEE. Trimming cost V 1 base and J 5 bases, with 19 bases left between them. This CDR3 comprises 17 residues. CDR3 sequence: CASSLFIQTEFDNEQFF. The DNA of the CDR3 is TGTGCCAGCAGCTTGTTTATTCAGACAGAGTTTGACAATGAGCAGTTCTTC.

The rearrangement uses TRBV29-1 and TRBJ2-3, with D possibly being TRBD2 (6 bases). V shed 4 bases and J shed 4 bases, with 18 bases lying between them. The length of the CDR3 is 15 residues. Looked up from germline, CDR1 is SQVTM and CDR2 is ANQGSEA. CDR3 loop: CSVGRTSSFSDTQYF. The CDR3 bases are TGCAGCGTTGGGCGAACTAGCAGTTTTTCAGATACGCAGTATTTT.

The chain joins TRBV7-8 to TRBJ2-1; 7 nucleotides match TRBD1. The CDR3 loop spans 16 amino acids. V was pared by 0 bases and J by 7 bases, with 9 bases of the junction left unmatched. Germline V gives CDR1 SGHVS, CDR2 FQNEAQ. The CDR3 DNA sequence: TGTGCCAGCAGCTTAGCGGCAGGGGGAATGGGAAATGAGCAGTTCTTC. As protein: CASSLAAGGMGNEQFF.

This rearrangement joins TRBV6-1 to TRBJ2-3, with no clear D. Looked up from germline, CDR1 is MNHNS and CDR2 is SASEGT. The CDR3 has 15 amino acids. Between the trimmed V and J ends, which lost 2 bases and 0 bases, there was a span of 9 bases. The CDR3 DNA follows: TGTGCCAGCAGTGAACGGATACTTAGCACAGATACGCAGTATTTT. Translated: CASSERILSTDTQYF.

The chain uses TRBV2 and TRBJ2-1; 10 bases match TRBD1. Germline-derived CDR1 and CDR2 are SNHLY and FYNNEI. The CDR3 sequence is 16 residues long. The V gene end was trimmed by 7 bases and the J gene end by 4 bases; junction bases not matched to a gene: 10. The DNA for the CDR3 is TGTGCCAGCACCAGAGGGGGACAGGGGACGTACAATGAGCAGTTCTTC. Amino acids: CASTRGGQGTYNEQFF.

V and J are TRBV4-1 and TRBJ1-2; 8 nucleotides agree with TRBD1. Germline V gene data show CDR1 as MGHRA and CDR2 as YSYEKL. After removal of 0 bases from V and 4 bases from J, the junction contained 4 bases not matched to a gene. The CDR3 runs 15 residues. The CDR3 DNA reads as TGCGCCAGCAGCCAAGATCTCGGGACAGGCTATGGCTACACCTTC. Protein sequence: CASSQDLGTGYGYTF.

The chain recombines TRBV9 with TRBJ2-7; no definite D call. The CDR3 has 14 amino acids. V dropped 4 bases and J dropped 4 bases, with 15 bases sitting between them. Germline CDR1 SGDLS, CDR2 YYNGEE. Here the CDR3 DNA reads TGTGCCAGCAGCTCCGGCGGTAGTAATTACGAGCAGTACTTC. Translated, it gives CASSSGGSNYEQYF.

This chain joins TRBV15 and TRBJ2-7; maybe TRBD1 (6 bases). CDR3 length: 13 residues. V shed 4 bases and J shed 3 bases, with 10 bases lying between them. CDR1 and CDR2 from the germline V gene are LNHNV and YYDKDF (reference sequence). The CDR3 spells CATSMGRGYEQYF. CDR3 sequence (DNA): TGTGCCACCAGCATGGGCAGGGGCTACGAGCAGTACTTC.

The rearrangement uses TRBV7-8 and TRBJ2-3; TRBD2 is a possible D gene (5 bases). V was pared by 1 base and J by 2 bases, with 16 bases between. The CDR3 totals 17 residues. CDR1 and CDR2 (germline): SGHVS, FQNEAQ. The chain's CDR3 is CASSLVGSYSLTDTQYF. The CDR3, as DNA: TGTGCCAGCAGCTTAGTAGGGAGCTATTCCCTCACAGATACGCAGTATTTT. The entire variable domain, with the rest obtained from reference TRBV7-8 and TRBJ2-3, is as follows: GAGVSQSPRYKVAKRGQDVALRCDPISGHVSLFWYQQALGQGPEFLTYFQNEAQLDKSGLPSDRFFAERPEGSVSTLKIQRTQQEDSAVYLCASSLVGSYSLTDTQYFGPGTRLTVL.

In regard to this clone: A clone one base away is much larger, so this may be a read error. This sequence joins TRBV11-3 and TRBJ2-2; D perhaps matches TRBD2 (6 bases). The germline gives CDR1 SGHNT, CDR2 YENEEA. Trimming shortened V by 5 bases and J by 7 bases, and 8 bases separated the two germline ends. The CDR3 is made up of 12 amino acids. In DNA, the CDR3 is TGTGCCAGCAGCGCGCGGGACGGGGAGCTGTTTTTT. This sequence encodes CASSARDGELFF.

In the case of this clone: Other nucleotide sequences from this sample produce the same CDR3. The V gene is TRBV6-5, the J gene TRBJ1-1; D remains ambiguous. The germline gives CDR1 MNHEY, CDR2 SVGAGI. This CDR3 comprises 12 residues. V lost 0 bases and J 3 bases, leaving 2 bases between the germline ends. The CDR3 is CASSYSDTEAFF. CDR3 DNA sequence: TGTGCCAGCAGTTACTCAGACACTGAAGCTTTCTTT.

The CDR3 sequence is CASSVASHSNEKLFF. As DNA, the CDR3 is TGTGCCAGCAGCGTAGCTAGTCACAGTAATGAAAAACTGTTTTTT. The rearrangement joins TRBV9 to TRBJ1-4; D is ambiguous. The CDR3 is made up of 15 amino acids. Germline-derived CDR1 and CDR2 are SGDLS and YYNGEE. V shed 0 bases and J shed 4 bases, with 10 bases lying between them.

The CDR3 here is CSVVGGGLAGDSDTQYF. In DNA, the CDR3 is TGCAGCGTTGTTGGGGGCGGACTAGCGGGAGACTCAGATACGCAGTATTTT. The rearrangement uses TRBV29-1 and TRBJ2-3; TRBD2 matches 13 bases. The germline V gene has CDR1 SQVTM and CDR2 ANQGSEA. The CDR3 is 17 residues long. The trim removed 4 bases at V and 4 bases at J, leaving 11 bases unmatched.

The rearrangement uses TRBV28 and TRBJ1-1; 7 bases align to TRBD1. The CDR3 spans 15 residues. Looked up from germline, CDR1 is MDHEN and CDR2 is SYDVKM. Unmatched junction bases numbered 14, after V lost 3 bases and J lost 10 bases. The CDR3 here is CASSFHTTGEWRAFF. The CDR3 nucleotides are TGTGCCAGCAGTTTCCATACCACAGGGGAGTGGCGAGCTTTCTTT.

The chain links TRBV27 to TRBJ1-1; possibly TRBD1 for D (6 bases). The CDR3 consists of 14 residues. Germline V CDR1 and CDR2: MNHEY, SMNVEV (reference sequence). V was shortened by 5 bases and J by 4 bases, with 14 bases between the two germline ends. DNA of the CDR3: TGTGCCAGCAGTCCGCGAGGGGGGAGCACTGAAGCTTTCTTT. Translation: CASSPRGGSTEAFF.

The V call is TRBV5-1, the J call TRBJ2-3, with D possibly matching TRBD1 (5 bases). There are 18 residues in the CDR3. CDR1 and CDR2 (germline): SGHRS, YFSETQ. Between the trimmed V and J ends, which lost 5 bases and 6 bases, there was a span of 28 bases. The CDR3 loop reads CASRYAFALTGPGDTQYF. The CDR3 nucleotides read TGCGCCAGCAGGTATGCGTTCGCCTTAACAGGACCTGGGGATACGCAGTATTTT.

This clone was picked up one time. The chain links TRBV4-1 to TRBJ1-1; 7 bases map to TRBD1. Germline CDR1 and CDR2: MGHRA and YSYEKL. The CDR3 has 14 residues. V was pared by 6 bases and J by 1 base, with 5 bases of the junction left unmatched. The CDR3 DNA reads TGCGCCAGCAGTGACAGGGAGCCGAACACTGAAGCTTTCTTT. This gives the protein CASSDREPNTEAFF.

The CDR3 reads CASSQDFRQGGHNEQFF. CDR3 nucleotide sequence: TGCGCCAGCAGCCAAGATTTTAGGCAGGGTGGCCACAATGAGCAGTTCTTC. The chain links TRBV4-3 to TRBJ2-1; perhaps TRBD1 as D (5 bases). V gave up 0 bases and J gave up 5 bases, with 17 bases separating them. Per the germline V gene, CDR1 is LGHNA and CDR2 is YSLEER. This CDR3 has 17 amino acids.

The chain is built from TRBV6-5 and TRBJ2-5; perhaps TRBD2 as D (5 bases). The CDR3 is 14 amino acids. Trimming cost V 2 bases and J 4 bases, with 11 bases left between them. The germline V gene encodes CDR1 MNHEY and CDR2 SVGAGI. The CDR3 is CASSYARVAETQYF. The CDR3 DNA reads TGTGCCAGCAGTTACGCGCGGGTAGCAGAGACCCAGTACTTC.

As for this clone: Other DNA sequences in the same sample also yield this CDR3. This chain links TRBV27 with TRBJ2-3, with D perhaps matching TRBD2 (5 bases). The CDR3 has 12 amino acids. Germline V CDR1 and CDR2: MNHEY, SMNVEV (reference sequence). The V and J ends lost 3 bases and 6 bases respectively, with 7 bases between them. The CDR3: CASSFRGDTQYF. DNA for the CDR3: TGTGCCAGCAGTTTTCGAGGGGATACGCAGTATTTT.

This sequence joins TRBV27 and TRBJ2-1; D gene ambiguous. The CDR3 spans 13 residues. The germline CDR1 and CDR2 sequences are MNHEY and SMNVEV (reference sequence). V lost 7 bases and J lost 1, with 8 bases in between. The CDR3, as DNA: TGTGCCAGCAAGAGCGCGTCCTACAATGAGCAGTTCTTC. This translates into CASKSASYNEQFF.

The chain is built from TRBV29-1 and TRBJ2-1; D possibly corresponds to TRBD1 (5 bases). CDR3 length: 12 residues. The germline V gene has CDR1 SQVTM and CDR2 ANQGSEA. Deletions cut 4 bases from V and 5 bases from J, with 9 bases between. As DNA, the CDR3 is TGCAGCGTTGTGTCGGACAACAATGAGCAGTTCTTC. Amino acid sequence: CSVVSDNNEQFF.